The 31 T cell receptor beta chains below all came from one sample that was sequenced in a study of cytomegalovirus exposure and HLA in healthy donors. Primers: 60 Vbeta forward and 13 Jbeta reverse. Produced via immunoSEQ multiplex PCR; TCRdb's table is partial and in-frame only. The sample lists 90,000 to 110,000 clones, roughly two thirds occurring once. Material for sequencing was PBMCs. All receptors derive from a man aged 25 to 40 in good health and CMV-seronegative.

This sequence joins TRBV29-1 and TRBJ2-1, with 9 bases matching TRBD2. Germline V CDR1 and CDR2: SQVTM, ANQGSEA. V dropped 4 bases and J dropped 5; count of bases not matched to a gene: 6. CDR3 size: 14 residues. DNA of the CDR3: TGCAGCGTTGTTCTAGCGGGGAGAGACAATGAGCAGTTCTTC. The encoded protein is CSVVLAGRDNEQFF.

V usage is TRBV19 and J usage is TRBJ2-2, with D perhaps matching TRBD2 (5 bases). The CDR3 totals 15 residues. V was shortened by 7 bases and J by 7 bases, with 19 bases between the two germline ends. Germline V lookup: CDR1 LNHDA, CDR2 SQIVND (reference sequence). The CDR3 coding sequence is TGTGCCAGTACCCCCCTACCCGGGGTCGGCGGGGAGCTGTTTTTT. Its protein is CASTPLPGVGGELFF.

The DNA of the CDR3 is TGTGCCAGCAGTGAATTAGGCAGCGGCAATCAGCCCCAGCATTTT. Translating gives CASSELGSGNQPQHF. The chain carries TRBV25-1 and TRBJ1-5; D gene ambiguous. This CDR3 comprises 15 residues. Per the germline V gene, CDR1 is MGHDK and CDR2 is SYGVNS. The germline V and J ends were trimmed by 1 base and 2 bases, with 9 bases remaining between them.

The chain combines TRBV19 with TRBJ2-7, with 11 bases fitting TRBD1. Germline values: CDR1 LNHDA, CDR2 SQIVND (reference sequence). CDR3 length: 15 residues. Losses at the gene ends were 2 bases for V and 4 bases for J; bases not matched to a gene: 4. The CDR3 loop reads CASSITGQGGYEQYF. The CDR3 coding sequence is TGTGCCAGTAGTATAACGGGACAGGGGGGGTACGAGCAGTACTTC. Supplemented by reference TRBV19 and TRBJ2-7, the full variable domain reads DGGITQSPKYLFRKEGQNVTLSCEQNLNHDAMYWYRQDPGQGLRLIYYSQIVNDFQKGDIAEGYSVSREKKESFPLTVTSAQKNPTAFYLCASSITGQGGYEQYFGPGTRLTVT.

The chain combines TRBV18 with TRBJ2-1; D ambiguous. This CDR3 spans 14 amino acids. CDR1 is KGHSH, CDR2 LQKENI, per germline. Trimming removed 1 base from V and 6 bases from J, with 10 bases in between. The CDR3 nucleotides read TGTGCCAGCTCACCACTAGCCCCCCCCAATGAGCAGTTCTTC. It yields the protein CASSPLAPPNEQFF.

This chain connects TRBV28 to TRBJ1-5; 8 bases are shared with TRBD1. The CDR3 contains 15 residues. J gave up 4 bases and V 7 bases, and 9 bases lay outside the gene matches. CDR1 is MDHEN and CDR2 is SYDVKM in the germline V gene. The CDR3 region is CASNTQGARNQPQHF. CDR3 bases: TGTGCCAGCAATACCCAGGGGGCCCGAAATCAGCCCCAGCATTTT. Combining the CDR3 with reference TRBV28 and TRBJ1-5 gives the whole variable domain DVKVTQSSRYLVKRTGEKVFLECVQDMDHENMFWYRQDPGLGLRLIYFSYDVKMKEKGDIPEGYSVSREKKERFSLILESASTNQTSMYLCASNTQGARNQPQHFGDGTRLSIL.

This clone was found once. This chain joins TRBV5-4 and TRBJ2-2; TRBD1 aligns across 8 bases. With V trimmed by 1 base and J by 7 bases, 6 bases remained unmatched. This CDR3 has 15 residues. CDR1 SGHNT and CDR2 YYREEE come from the germline V gene (reference sequence). As DNA, the CDR3 is TGTGCCAGCAGCTTGTGGACAGGGTTCGGCGGGGAGCTGTTTTTT. It specifies CASSLWTGFGGELFF.

The chain links TRBV7-8 to TRBJ2-7; 15 bases are a match to TRBD2. This CDR3 is built from 21 residues. Looked up from germline, CDR1 is SGHVS and CDR2 is FQNEAQ. The V segment lost 4 bases and the J segment 7 bases; nucleotides outside the gene matches: 23. DNA of the CDR3: TGTGCCAGCAGCTATGGACTAGCGGGAGGGGTTCCTTACTCAGATACGCGGGAGCAGTACTTC. Protein: CASSYGLAGGVPYSDTREQYF.

V is TRBV5-1 and J is TRBJ2-3; 8 nucleotides agree with TRBD1. V gave up 1 base and J gave up 0 bases; unmatched junction bases: 7. The CDR3 runs 17 residues. Per the germline V gene, CDR1 is SGHRS and CDR2 is YFSETQ. This CDR3 is CASSLRLRGQSTDTQYF. CDR3 in DNA: TGCGCCAGCAGCTTGCGACTCAGGGGGCAAAGCACAGATACGCAGTATTTT.

The gene calls are TRBV5-4 and TRBJ1-4, with a tentative D call TRBD1 (6 bases). CDR3 size: 16 residues. Per the germline V gene, CDR1 is SGHNT and CDR2 is YYREEE (reference sequence). V was pared by 4 bases and J by 5 bases, with 18 bases between. The CDR3 bases are TGTGCCAGCAGCGCCAGGGGTTCGAGGGCGAATGAAAAACTGTTTTTT. It translates to CASSARGSRANEKLFF.

This clone has more than one count but fewer than ten. J is TRBJ1-1 and V is TRBV11-2, with D hard to call. Germline assignment: CDR1 SGHAT and CDR2 FQNNGV. This CDR3 has 11 amino acids. Trimming stripped 5 bases from V and 4 bases from J, with 5 bases between. The chain's CDR3 is CASSLITEAFF. In nucleotides, the CDR3 is TGTGCCAGCAGCCTTATCACTGAAGCTTTCTTT. The full variable domain, its missing parts supplied by reference TRBV11-2 and TRBJ1-1, is EAGVAQSPRYKIIEKRQSVAFWCNPISGHATLYWYQQILGQGPKLLIQFQNNGVVDDSQLPKDRFSAERLKGVDSTLKIQPAKLEDSAVYLCASSLITEAFFGQGTRLTVV.

This clone has a single count. The V gene is TRBV28, the J gene TRBJ1-2; D is unclear. In germline, CDR1 is MDHEN, CDR2 SYDVKM. The V and J ends lost 2 bases and 8 bases respectively, with 15 bases between them. CDR3 length equals 14 residues. The CDR3 DNA is TGTGCCAGCAGTTTACTTCGTAGTAGTATCGGCTACACCTTC. Translated: CASSLLRSSIGYTF.

In DNA form, the CDR3 reads TGCAGCGTTGAACATCAGTTACCGGGACACCCGAACACTGAAGCTTTCTTT. This codes for CSVEHQLPGHPNTEAFF. The chain employs TRBV29-1 and TRBJ1-1; tentatively, D is TRBD1 (6 bases). CDR3 length equals 17 residues. Trimming took 2 bases from V and 1 from J, leaving 20 bases between them. The germline CDR1 and CDR2 sequences are SQVTM and ANQGSEA.

The chain uses TRBV27 and TRBJ2-7, with TRBD2 as a possible D gene (6 bases). The ends were cut back, 6 bases at V and 4 bases at J, with 16 bases in the middle. Germline-derived CDR1 and CDR2 are MNHEY and SMNVEV (reference sequence). This CDR3 spans 14 amino acids. The CDR3 loop is CASRLTSPGYEQYF. The CDR3 bases are TGTGCCAGCAGGCTAACTAGCCCGGGATACGAGCAGTACTTC.

V usage is TRBV6-5 and J usage is TRBJ2-1; TRBD2 might be the D (6 bases). Germline values: CDR1 MNHEY, CDR2 SVGAGI. The CDR3 spans 13 residues. V was trimmed by 10 bases and J by 2 bases, leaving 12 bases between them. CDR3 sequence (DNA): TGTGCCACCCGGGGGAAAACCTACAATGAGCAGTTCTTC. This encodes CATRGKTYNEQFF.

The rearrangement joins TRBV7-2 to TRBJ2-5; 8 positions match TRBD1. V was clipped by 3 bases and J by 5 bases; unmatched bases: 2. The CDR3 runs to 13 residues. Germline CDR1 and CDR2: SGHTA and FQGNSA. In DNA form, the CDR3 reads TGTGCCAGCAGCTTGGGACAGGTGGAGACCCAGTACTTC. Protein product: CASSLGQVETQYF.

Of note for this clone: This same CDR3 is encoded by further DNA sequences in the sample. The chain carries TRBV6-6 and TRBJ2-2; 12 bases align to TRBD2. V trimming: 5 bases; J trimming: 7 bases; junction bases outside the gene matches: 8. The germline V gene encodes CDR1 MNHNY and CDR2 SVGAGI (reference sequence). The CDR3 has 16 amino acids. This CDR3 reads CASSKRLAGVRGELFF. CDR3 in DNA: TGTGCCAGCAGTAAACGACTAGCGGGAGTTCGCGGGGAGCTGTTTTTT.

The genes are TRBV27 and TRBJ2-3, with 11 nucleotides matching TRBD2. Per the germline V gene, CDR1 is MNHEY and CDR2 is SMNVEV (reference sequence). The CDR3 runs to 17 residues. Trimming took 3 bases from V and 3 from J; bases not matched to a gene: 8. The CDR3 DNA follows: TGTGCCAGCAGTTTGATTTTAGCGGGAGGGCCAACAGATACGCAGTATTTT. It codes for CASSLILAGGPTDTQYF.

This chain connects TRBV7-9 to TRBJ2-7; D may be TRBD1 (5 bases). Trimming pared 0 bases from V and 9 bases from J, leaving 9 bases between. This CDR3 spans 12 amino acids. In germline, CDR1 is SEHNR, CDR2 FQNEAQ (reference sequence). CDR3 nucleotides: TGTGCCAGCAGCTTAGCGGACACGGGGCAGTACTTC. Translating gives CASSLADTGQYF.

The chain recombines TRBV6-1 with TRBJ2-1, with D perhaps TRBD1 (5 bases). CDR1 is MNHNS and CDR2 is SASEGT in the germline V gene. The CDR3 totals 16 residues. Trimming took 4 bases from V and 1 from J, leaving 14 bases between them. The DNA of the CDR3 is TGTGCCAGCAGTGGTACAGGAAAGGGGTCCTACAATGAGCAGTTCTTC. Translation: CASSGTGKGSYNEQFF.

The chain is built from TRBV19 and TRBJ2-4, with a weak D call TRBD2 (6 bases). This CDR3 comprises 17 residues. Germline values: CDR1 LNHDA, CDR2 SQIVND (reference sequence). V was trimmed by 2 bases and J by 3 bases, leaving 17 bases between them. The CDR3, as DNA: TGTGCCAGTAGTATAAGGGTTGGACCGGGAGACAAAAACATTCAGTACTTC. As protein: CASSIRVGPGDKNIQYF.

The chain uses TRBV2 and TRBJ2-7; D is undetermined. V was clipped by 1 base and J by 9 bases, with 7 bases between them. Germline loops: CDR1 SNHLY, CDR2 FYNNEI. This CDR3 contains 11 residues. DNA for the CDR3: TGTGCCAGCAGTGAAGTTGCGGTGCAGTACTTC. Protein: CASSEVAVQYF.

This clone was counted once. The V and J genes are TRBV28 and TRBJ2-7; TRBD2 might be the D (6 bases). Looked up from germline, CDR1 is MDHEN and CDR2 is SYDVKM. The V end was cut by 3 bases, the J end by 4 bases, with 13 bases between. The CDR3 has 14 amino acids. CDR3 sequence reads: CASSLWGSGYEQYF. DNA of the CDR3: TGTGCCAGCAGTTTGTGGGGGAGCGGGTACGAGCAGTACTTC.

The V and J genes are TRBV5-1 and TRBJ2-7, with D possibly being TRBD2 (6 bases). Trimming left V 5 bases short and J 7 bases short, with 22 bases between. Germline V gene sequence: CDR1 SGHRS, CDR2 YFSETQ. CDR3 size: 15 residues. CDR3 residues: CASRSTATGVWEQYF. CDR3 bases: TGCGCCAGCAGGTCGACCGCGACGGGAGTGTGGGAGCAGTACTTC.

In this sample, this clone turned up a few times. This rearrangement joins TRBV9 to TRBJ2-1, with TRBD2 matching 14 bases. This CDR3 comprises 19 residues. J was trimmed by 5 bases and V by 0 bases; bases with no gene match: 10. The germline V gene has CDR1 SGDLS and CDR2 YYNGEE. CDR3 DNA: TGTGCCAGCAGCGTAGGGGGACTAGCGGGAGTAGGTAGGAACAATGAGCAGTTCTTC. Translating gives CASSVGGLAGVGRNNEQFF.

The J gene is TRBJ2-1, the V gene TRBV4-3; 7 bases fit TRBD1. This CDR3 region has 15 residues. CDR1 is LGHNA and CDR2 is YSLEER in the germline V gene. The junction had 7 bases not matched to a gene; V was cut back by 4 bases and J by 4 bases. CDR3 nucleotides: TGCGCCAGCAGCCCACAGGGGACAGCGTACAATGAGCAGTTCTTC. Its translation: CASSPQGTAYNEQFF.

V gene TRBV2 combines with J gene TRBJ2-1; TRBD2 is a possible D gene (6 bases). V lost 5 bases and J 1 base, leaving 9 bases between the germline ends. The CDR3 loop spans 14 amino acids. Germline V gene data show CDR1 as SNHLY and CDR2 as FYNNEI. For the CDR3, the DNA is TGTGCCAGCAGTTCTAGCGAATCCTACAATGAGCAGTTCTTC. Its protein is CASSSSESYNEQFF.

V is TRBV5-1 and J is TRBJ2-3; 8 bases are a match to TRBD1. After removal of 4 bases from V and 1 base from J, the junction contained 5 bases not matched to a gene. Germline V gene sequence: CDR1 SGHRS, CDR2 YFSETQ. CDR3 length: 15 amino acids. The CDR3 protein is CASSPKQGGTDTQYF. The DNA of the CDR3 is TGCGCCAGCAGCCCGAAACAGGGGGGCACAGATACGCAGTATTTT.

V gene TRBV2 combines with J gene TRBJ2-1, with D perhaps TRBD1 (5 bases). Trimming shortened V by 7 bases and J by 8 bases, and 18 bases separated the two germline ends. This CDR3 comprises 14 residues. Germline assignment: CDR1 SNHLY and CDR2 FYNNEI. The CDR3 DNA follows: TGTGCCAGCAAATGGACCGGGCCCAGGGATGAGCAGTTCTTC. Translated, it gives CASKWTGPRDEQFF.

This clone came up a few times. The chain combines TRBV7-2 with TRBJ2-1; 9 bases match TRBD2. The CDR3 contains 16 residues. Looked up from germline, CDR1 is SGHTA and CDR2 is FQGNSA. The V segment lost 5 bases and the J segment 2 bases; nucleotides outside the gene matches: 7. CDR3 bases: TGTGCCAGCAGCCTCACTGGACTAGCGACCTACAATGAGCAGTTCTTC. It is translated as CASSLTGLATYNEQFF.

V usage is TRBV18 and J usage is TRBJ1-3; 8 nucleotides align to TRBD1. The CDR3 contains 17 residues. V lost 1 base to trimming and J lost 4 bases; unmatched junction nucleotides: 9. The germline V gene encodes CDR1 KGHSH and CDR2 LQKENI. As DNA, the CDR3 is TGTGCCAGCTCACCACTCGCCCACGGACAGGGAGGAAACACCATATATTTT. This gives the protein CASSPLAHGQGGNTIYF.